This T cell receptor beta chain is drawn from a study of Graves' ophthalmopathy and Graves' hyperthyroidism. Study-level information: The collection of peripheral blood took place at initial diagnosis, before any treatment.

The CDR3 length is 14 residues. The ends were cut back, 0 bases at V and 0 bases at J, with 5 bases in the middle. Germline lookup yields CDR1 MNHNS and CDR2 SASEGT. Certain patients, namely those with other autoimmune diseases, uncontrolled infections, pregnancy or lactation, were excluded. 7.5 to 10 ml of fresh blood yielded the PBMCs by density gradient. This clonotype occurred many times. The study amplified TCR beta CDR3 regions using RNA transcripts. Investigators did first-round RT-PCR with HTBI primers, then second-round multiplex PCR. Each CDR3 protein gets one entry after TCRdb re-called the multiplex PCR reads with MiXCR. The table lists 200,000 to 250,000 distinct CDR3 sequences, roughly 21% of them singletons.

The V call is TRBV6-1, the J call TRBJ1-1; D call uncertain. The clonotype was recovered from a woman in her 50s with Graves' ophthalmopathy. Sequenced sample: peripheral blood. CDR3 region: CASSEAELNTEAFF. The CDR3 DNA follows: TGTGCCAGCAGTGAAGCGGAGTTGAACACTGAAGCTTTCTTT.